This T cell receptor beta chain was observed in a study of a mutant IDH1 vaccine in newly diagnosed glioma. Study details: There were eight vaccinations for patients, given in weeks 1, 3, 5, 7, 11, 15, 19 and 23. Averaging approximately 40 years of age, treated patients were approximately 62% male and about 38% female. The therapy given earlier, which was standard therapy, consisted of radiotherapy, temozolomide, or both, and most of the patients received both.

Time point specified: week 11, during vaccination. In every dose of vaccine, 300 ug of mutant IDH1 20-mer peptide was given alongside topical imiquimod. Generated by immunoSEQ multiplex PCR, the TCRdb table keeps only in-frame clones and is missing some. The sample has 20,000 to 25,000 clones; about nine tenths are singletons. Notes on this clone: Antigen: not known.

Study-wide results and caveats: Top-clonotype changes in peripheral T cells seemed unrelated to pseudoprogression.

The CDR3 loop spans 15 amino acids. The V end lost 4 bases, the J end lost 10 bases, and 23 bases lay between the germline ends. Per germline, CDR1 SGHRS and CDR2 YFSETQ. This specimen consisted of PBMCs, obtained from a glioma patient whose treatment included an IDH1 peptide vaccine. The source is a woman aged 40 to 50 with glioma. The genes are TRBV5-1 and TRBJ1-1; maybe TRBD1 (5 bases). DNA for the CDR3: TGCGCCAGCAGCCCGAACAACCCGACAGTTTCTGGAGCTTTCTTT. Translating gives CASSPNNPTVSGAFF.